This T cell receptor (beta chain) was obtained from a study of blood T cell repertoires in COVID-19. Study-wide context: Both acute and convalescent COVID-19 samples were obtained from the United States, Italy and Spain.

In the study's own analysis: Amplifying reference gene primers gave estimates of nucleated cell counts. Profiling relied on immunoSEQ multiplex PCR, and the TCRdb table lists in-frame clones only, not all of them. The V and J calls and clone size are taken from that table; D and trimming were inferred from the DNA. Of a few hundred thousand clones listed, 86% are singletons. The ends lost 5 bases at V and 8 bases at J; junction bases unmatched: 13. The germline V gene encodes CDR1 SGHTA and CDR2 FQGNSA. The CDR3 runs 16 residues. This clone was found a few times. This receptor was taken from a man aged 60 to 69 with acute or convalescent COVID-19. This chain uses TRBV7-2 with TRBJ1-2; 11 bases fit TRBD1. Input material: peripheral blood. The CDR3 DNA sequence: TGTGCCAGCAGCCTCCTCGGACAGGGGGCATCGGACGGCTACACCTTC. Its translation is CASSLLGQGASDGYTF.